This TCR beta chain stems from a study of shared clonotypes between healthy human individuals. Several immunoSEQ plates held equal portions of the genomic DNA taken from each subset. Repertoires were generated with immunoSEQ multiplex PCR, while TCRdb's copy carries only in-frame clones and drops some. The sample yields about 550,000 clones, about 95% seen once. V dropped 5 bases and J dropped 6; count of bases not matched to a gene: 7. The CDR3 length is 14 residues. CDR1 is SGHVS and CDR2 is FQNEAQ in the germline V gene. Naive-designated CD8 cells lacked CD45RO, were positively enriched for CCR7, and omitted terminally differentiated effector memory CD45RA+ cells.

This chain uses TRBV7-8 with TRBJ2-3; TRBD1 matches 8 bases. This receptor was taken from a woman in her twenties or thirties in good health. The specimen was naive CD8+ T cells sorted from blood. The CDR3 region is CASSPGQGQDTQYF. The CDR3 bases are TGTGCCAGCAGCCCCGGACAGGGTCAGGATACGCAGTATTTT.